This is a list of T cell receptor beta chains from one sample in a study of PD-1 blockade in classical Hodgkin lymphoma. The assay was immunoSEQ multiplex PCR, and TCRdb's table has in-frame clones only and misses some. The sample lists tens of thousands of clones, over 60% occurring once. Here the sequenced sample was peripheral blood mononuclear cells (PBMCs), taken at baseline. These receptors were obtained from a human donor with classical Hodgkin lymphoma. The CDR3 runs from the conserved cysteine through the conserved F or W.

J	V	CDR3
TRBJ2-1	TRBV5-4	CASSLIASGGYNEQFF
TRBJ1-5	TRBV10-3	CAISPGPNQPQHF
TRBJ2-1	TRBV7-3	CASSPTLGAANEQFF
TRBJ2-7	TRBV28	CASSSGSRGSGHEQYF
TRBJ2-1	TRBV6-5	CASSYSGGSWNEQFF
TRBJ1-5	TRBV7-2	CASSLIGVDNQPQHF
TRBJ2-5	TRBV29-1	CSVVPGGQETQYF
TRBJ2-5	TRBV7-2	CASSRNRGQETQYF
TRBJ2-1	TRBV7-3	CASSPGLPGHNEQFF
TRBJ2-3	TRBV7-6	CASSLAVGGQYF
TRBJ2-7	TRBV28	CASSSLLGRGFYYEQYF
TRBJ2-3	TRBV7-4	CASSLGSGRTDTQYF
TRBJ1-1	TRBV7-2	CASSFTGGTEAFF
TRBJ1-2	TRBV2	CASSKDRGTYGYTF
TRBJ2-3	TRBV5-5	CASSPVGGRTDTQYF
TRBJ1-1	TRBV7-9	CASSFSQGMRGTEAFF
TRBJ2-1	TRBV28	CASSLPQWDEQFF
TRBJ2-7	TRBV2	CASSPGRTSPSRYEQYF
TRBJ1-1	TRBV29-1	CSVEEGRAFF
TRBJ2-7	TRBV30	CAWSEGTVLYEQYF
TRBJ2-1	TRBV4-3	CASSQLQGGLGGPNEQFF
TRBJ1-1	TRBV6-5	CASSEVAEAFF
TRBJ2-1	TRBV5-1	CASSLWPAGGLSSYNEQFF
TRBJ2-1	TRBV11-3	CASSLTGAGDNEQFF
TRBJ2-1	TRBV9	CASTRDFDNEQFF
TRBJ2-7	TRBV28	CASSPRYEQYF
TRBJ2-1	TRBV25-1	CASSEGPLANEQFF
TRBJ2-5	TRBV27	CASSLSLRKETQYF
TRBJ1-1	TRBV10-3	CAISGGDSNTEAFF
TRBJ2-7	TRBV11-2	CASRRTSGPYEQYF
TRBJ1-2	TRBV7-2	CASSLTEANYGYTF
TRBJ1-1	TRBV5-1	CASSYGQGGGVTEAFF
TRBJ2-1	TRBV10-3	CAISTGTSYNEQFF
TRBJ1-2	TRBV27	CASSPRTGMGYGYTF
TRBJ2-1	TRBV5-1	CASSLGPDNEQFF
TRBJ1-1	TRBV11-3	CASSLGAENTEAFF
TRBJ2-2	TRBV7-9	CASSLAPRGPNTGELFF
TRBJ2-2	TRBV15	CATSRDRGRTGELFF
TRBJ2-3	TRBV7-2	CASSLEPFTDTQYF
TRBJ2-5	TRBV14	CASSQVAGGAGRVQYF
TRBJ2-7	TRBV6-5	CASRRDRTRSYEQYF
TRBJ2-7	TRBV7-2	CASSLGPGRGTYEQYF
TRBJ2-6	TRBV7-9	CASRLLVPRGEGANVLTF
TRBJ2-5	TRBV18	CASSPPLEVETQYF
TRBJ1-5	TRBV19	CASSIAPSGEAPQHF
TRBJ1-6	TRBV9	CASSSEGGDRLLHF
TRBJ2-7	TRBV11-2	CASSPTSGSYEQYF
TRBJ2-3	TRBV18	CASSPVHADTQYF
TRBJ1-2	TRBV2	CASHGLSDSNYGYTF
TRBJ1-2	TRBV5-1	CASSWTGLLYGYTF
TRBJ2-1	TRBV4-3	CASSQPRRLAGAREQFF
TRBJ1-4	TRBV28	CASSHPDRVGEKLFF
TRBJ1-2	TRBV6-5	CASSYGRGLGGYTF
TRBJ2-1	TRBV6-5	CASSLSVGQGGNEQFF
TRBJ2-1	TRBV9	CASSVARTGEQFF
TRBJ2-7	TRBV11-3	CASSLDLLYEQYF